These T cell receptor beta chains were read from a single sample in a study of sequential checkpoint blockade in melanoma. Data came from immunoSEQ multiplex PCR; TCRdb stores just in-frame clones and leaves some out. The sample includes over 25,000 clones, around 77% seen only once; the top ten take 13%. The specimen comprised CD8+ T cells sorted from blood (inferred from file names), sampled from a patient given nivolumab and ipilimumab in sequence. The receptors originated from a human donor with melanoma. Each CDR3 is given with its conserved first and last residue. The D gene is left open where the match is weak. The size entry is marked missing in some rows and otherwise reads once, few, many or a size class.

j_call d_call v_call cdr3_length clone_size cdr3_aa cdr3_nt
TRBJ2-7 TRBD2 TRBV2 13 . CASRGGLAYEQYF TGTGCCAGCAGGGGGGGACTAGCCTACGAGCAGTACTTC
TRBJ1-2 TRBD1 TRBV5-1 17 . CASSLEGGRGPYYGYTF TGCGCCAGCAGCTTGGAAGGCGGCAGGGGGCCATACTATGGCTACACCTTC
TRBJ2-7 . TRBV13 15 . CASSLASGYSYEQYF TGTGCCAGCAGCTTAGCCAGCGGGTACTCCTACGAGCAGTACTTC
TRBJ1-1 . TRBV19 13 . CASSWAANTEAFF TGTGCCAGTAGTTGGGCAGCGAACACTGAAGCTTTCTTT
TRBJ2-1 TRBD1 TRBV29-1 14 . CSVDPDRGYNEQFF TGCAGCGTTGATCCTGACAGGGGCTACAATGAGCAGTTCTTC
TRBJ2-2 TRBD1 TRBV7-6 15 . CASSSPGQGTGELFF TGTGCCAGCAGCTCGCCGGGACAGGGCACCGGGGAGCTGTTTTTT
TRBJ2-7 . TRBV28 14 . CASSFGGSSYEQYF TGTGCCAGCAGTTTCGGGGGAAGCTCCTACGAGCAGTACTTC
TRBJ2-7 TRBD1 TRBV19 16 . CARTPGQGQSTYEQYF TGTGCCAGAACCCCGGGACAGGGCCAGAGTACCTACGAGCAGTACTTC
TRBJ1-1 . TRBV18 19 . CASSPVRNLNLNTDTEAFF TGTGCCAGCTCACCAGTCAGGAATCTCAACCTGAACACTGACACTGAAGCTTTCTTT
TRBJ2-1 . TRBV7-9 11 once CASRAGNEQFF TGTGCCAGCAGGGCAGGCAATGAGCAGTTCTTC
TRBJ1-5 . TRBV2 14 . CASSGEFSNQPQHF TGTGCCAGCAGTGGGGAGTTTAGCAATCAGCCCCAGCATTTT
TRBJ1-2 . TRBV27 14 . CASSLTPTHYGYTF TGTGCCAGCAGTTTGACACCGACCCACTATGGCTACACCTTC
TRBJ2-7 TRBD2 TRBV2 18 . CASSQTSGGGTGSYEQYF TGTGCCAGCAGTCAAACTTCCGGGGGGGGTACAGGGTCCTACGAGCAGTACTTC
TRBJ1-5 . TRBV28 14 . CASSWQGTNQPQHF TGTGCCAGCAGTTGGCAGGGGACCAATCAGCCCCAGCATTTT
TRBJ1-5 . TRBV28 15 once CASSHNRYSNQPQHF TGTGCCAGCAGCCATAACAGGTATAGCAATCAGCCCCAGCATTTT
TRBJ2-1 . TRBV7-3 14 . CASSLGVTGDEQFF TGTGCCAGCAGCTTAGGAGTGACAGGAGATGAGCAGTTCTTC
TRBJ1-2 . TRBV5-5 15 . CASSLIQGGGDGYTF TGTGCCAGCAGCTTGATTCAGGGCGGCGGGGATGGCTACACCTTC
TRBJ2-7 . TRBV11-3 13 . CASSRSDDYEQYF TGTGCCAGCAGCCGGAGCGATGACTACGAGCAGTACTTC
TRBJ2-2 TRBD2 TRBV7-8 14 . CASWGLPAAGELFF TGTGCCAGCTGGGGACTACCGGCCGCCGGGGAGCTGTTTTTT
TRBJ1-6 . TRBV4-2 18 . CASSQDSPDSAYNSPLHF TGTGCCAGCAGCCAAGATTCCCCCGACAGTGCCTATAATTCACCCCTCCACTTT
TRBJ1-1 . TRBV7-2 13 few CASSLGSGAEAFF TGTGCCAGCAGCTTAGGTTCGGGTGCTGAAGCTTTCTTT
TRBJ1-1 . TRBV7-8 15 . CASSLARAGGAEAFF TGTGCCAGCAGCTTAGCGCGGGCTGGCGGGGCTGAAGCTTTCTTT
TRBJ2-5 TRBD1 TRBV6-5 14 . CASSWGQAAQTQYF TGTGCCAGCAGCTGGGGACAGGCGGCGCAGACCCAGTACTTC
TRBJ2-5 . TRBV9 13 once CASSATATAAQYF TGTGCCAGCAGCGCGACTGCAACTGCGGCCCAGTACTTC
TRBJ2-1 TRBD1 TRBV10-2 14 . CASRPDRGYDEQFF TGCGCCAGCAGACCCGACAGGGGGTACGATGAGCAGTTCTTC
TRBJ1-1 . TRBV15 15 . CATSGRQDPRTEAFF TGTGCCACCAGCGGTAGACAGGACCCGCGGACTGAAGCTTTCTTT
TRBJ1-5 . TRBV27 14 . CASSARMGNQPQHF TGTGCCAGCAGTGCGCGGATGGGCAATCAGCCCCAGCATTTT
TRBJ1-5 . TRBV4-1 14 . CASSHGQGDQPQHF TGCGCCAGCAGCCATGGCCAAGGGGATCAGCCCCAGCATTTT
TRBJ2-1 . TRBV9 14 once CASSVATSGQGQFF TGTGCCAGCAGCGTAGCTACATCTGGACAAGGGCAGTTCTTC
TRBJ1-1 TRBD1 TRBV5-1 12 . CASSQGDTEAFF TGCGCCAGCAGCCAGGGGGACACTGAAGCTTTCTTT
TRBJ2-5 . TRBV30 14 . CAWSGPGASREQYF TGTGCCTGGAGTGGCCCGGGAGCGTCTCGAGAGCAGTACTTC
TRBJ1-5 TRBD1 TRBV19 13 . CASSITGDQPQHF TGTGCCAGTAGTATCACAGGGGACCAGCCCCAGCATTTT
TRBJ2-1 . TRBV6-6 15 once CASSYISGIYNEQFF TGTGCCAGCAGTTACATAAGCGGCATATACAATGAGCAGTTCTTC
TRBJ2-3 . TRBV28 14 . CASKLPGGRDTQYF TGTGCCAGCAAACTCCCGGGGGGCCGAGATACGCAGTATTTT
TRBJ1-5 . TRBV19 15 few CASSIATGSNQPQHF TGTGCCAGTAGTATAGCCACAGGGAGCAATCAGCCCCAGCATTTT
TRBJ2-7 TRBD1 TRBV29-1 14 . CSVAGGQESYEQYF TGCAGCGTTGCTGGGGGACAGGAATCGTACGAGCAGTACTTC
TRBJ2-5 . TRBV7-8 14 . CASSFLQGEETQYF TGTGCCAGCAGCTTTTTACAGGGAGAAGAGACCCAGTACTTC
TRBJ2-1 TRBD1 TRBV7-3 18 . CASSSLGQALSSYNEQFF TGTGCCAGCAGCTCCCTCGGACAGGCTTTGAGCTCCTACAATGAGCAGTTCTTC
TRBJ1-1 . TRBV11-2 16 . CASSYTILSANTEAFF TGTGCCAGCAGCTACACCATACTATCGGCGAACACTGAAGCTTTCTTT
TRBJ2-7 TRBD2 TRBV11-2 16 few CASSSLFGLAGREQYF TGTGCCAGCAGCTCCCTCTTTGGACTAGCGGGTCGGGAGCAGTACTTC
TRBJ2-7 TRBD1 TRBV7-8 17 . CASSPGTGTDGSDEQYF TGTGCCAGCAGCCCTGGGACAGGGACGGACGGGTCAGACGAGCAGTACTTC
TRBJ1-4 TRBD1 TRBV7-6 14 . CASSSSGGLEKLFF TGTGCCAGCAGCTCATCAGGGGGATTGGAAAAACTGTTTTTT
TRBJ2-1 TRBD2 TRBV11-3 16 . CASSLRTSGGIDEQFF TGTGCCAGCAGCTTAAGGACTAGCGGGGGTATCGATGAGCAGTTCTTC
TRBJ2-1 TRBD1 TRBV4-3 15 . CASSQYRGAPNEQFF TGCGCCAGCAGCCAGTACAGGGGGGCTCCCAATGAGCAGTTCTTC
TRBJ2-5 TRBD2 TRBV5-4 13 . CASSPGTSETQYF TGTGCCAGCAGCCCCGGGACTAGCGAGACCCAGTACTTC
TRBJ1-5 . TRBV7-4 15 . CASPRGGPQIQPQHF TGTGCCAGCCCCCGGGGGGGTCCGCAAATCCAGCCCCAGCATTTT
TRBJ1-2 . TRBV6-1 13 . CASSFNPRGGYTF TGTGCCAGCAGTTTTAACCCCAGGGGTGGCTACACCTTC
TRBJ1-4 . TRBV9 13 once CASSPADREKLFF TGTGCCAGCAGCCCAGCCGACAGGGAAAAACTGTTTTTT